This TCR beta chain was sequenced during a study of T cell responses to AZD1222 COVID-19 vaccine. This clone is a singleton in its sample. Its antigen is unknown. Data came from immunoSEQ multiplex PCR; TCRdb stores just in-frame clones and leaves some out. Counted here are 110,000 to 150,000 clones, around 88% occurring once; the ten biggest clones make up around 3.6%. The CDR3 is 12 amino acids. Germline V gene sequence: CDR1 MDHEN, CDR2 SYDVKM. The V gene lost 10 bases and the J gene lost 8 bases, with 17 bases spanning the gap. Whole-study findings and limits: Epitopes outside B.1.351 and B.1.1.7 mutated regions reportedly drew nearly half of spike TCRs. Most donors were white British and more were female, and clonal diversity was possibly underestimated.

The clonotype originates from an adult in good health. Sequenced material: peripheral blood, taken on day 0 of AZD1222 vaccination. The chain has TRBV28 and TRBJ1-2; a possible D gene is TRBD1 (5 bases). Here the CDR3 reads CATRDGPKGYTF. The CDR3 DNA sequence: TGTGCCACCAGGGACGGTCCTAAAGGCTACACCTTC.